Included here is one TCR beta chain sequence, with context. The record originates from a study of blood T cell repertoires in COVID-19. Using immunoSEQ multiplex PCR, the repertoire was profiled, and TCRdb retains in-frame clones only, with some absent. The repertoire holds roughly 380,000 clones, with around 91% as singletons. The CDR3 extends over 16 amino acids. Germline loops: CDR1 MNHEY, CDR2 SMNVEV (reference sequence). Trimming pared 0 bases from V and 6 bases from J, leaving 18 bases between. The sample taken for sequencing was peripheral blood. This TCR was sampled from a woman aged 40-49 years with COVID-19, enrolled during active disease. J is TRBJ2-7 and V is TRBV27; a possible D gene is TRBD1 (5 bases). The CDR3 here is CASSLSHLRGPIEQYF. The CDR3 DNA reads TGTGCCAGCAGTTTATCCCACCTAAGGGGCCCCATCGAGCAGTACTTC.